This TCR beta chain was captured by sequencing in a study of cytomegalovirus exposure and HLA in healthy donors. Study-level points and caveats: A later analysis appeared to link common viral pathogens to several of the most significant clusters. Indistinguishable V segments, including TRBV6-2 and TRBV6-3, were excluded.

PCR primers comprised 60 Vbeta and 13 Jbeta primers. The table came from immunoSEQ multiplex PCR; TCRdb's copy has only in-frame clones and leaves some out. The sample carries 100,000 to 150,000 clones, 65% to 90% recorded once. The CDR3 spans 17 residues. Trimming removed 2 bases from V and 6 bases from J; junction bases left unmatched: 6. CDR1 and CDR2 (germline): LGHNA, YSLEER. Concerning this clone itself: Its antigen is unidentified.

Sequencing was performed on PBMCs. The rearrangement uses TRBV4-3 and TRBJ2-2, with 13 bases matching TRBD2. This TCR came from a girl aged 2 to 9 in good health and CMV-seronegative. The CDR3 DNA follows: TGCGCCAGCAGCCAACGACTAGCGGGGGGATCAGCCGGGGAGCTGTTTTTT. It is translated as CASSQRLAGGSAGELFF.